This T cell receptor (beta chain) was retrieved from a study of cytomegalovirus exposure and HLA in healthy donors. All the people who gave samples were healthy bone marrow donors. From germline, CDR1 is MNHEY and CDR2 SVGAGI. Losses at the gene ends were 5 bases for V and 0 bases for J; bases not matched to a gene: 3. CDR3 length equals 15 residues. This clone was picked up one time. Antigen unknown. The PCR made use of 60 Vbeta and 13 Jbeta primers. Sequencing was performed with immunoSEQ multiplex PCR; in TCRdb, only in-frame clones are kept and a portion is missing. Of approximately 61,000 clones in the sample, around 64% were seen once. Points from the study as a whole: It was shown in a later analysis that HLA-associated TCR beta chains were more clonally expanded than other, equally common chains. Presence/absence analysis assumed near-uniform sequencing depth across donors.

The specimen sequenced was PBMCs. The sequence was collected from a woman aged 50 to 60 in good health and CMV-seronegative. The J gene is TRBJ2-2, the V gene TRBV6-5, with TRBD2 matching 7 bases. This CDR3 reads CASSLAAANTGELFF. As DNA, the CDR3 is TGTGCCAGCAGTCTAGCGGCTGCGAACACCGGGGAGCTGTTTTTT.